Here is one T cell receptor (beta chain) with its context. A read error is possible here, since a much larger clone lies one base away. The data stem from a study of T-cell memory formation after mild COVID-19. Each CDR3 protein is one row after TCRdb ran MiXCR on the 5' RACE reads. The top ten hold around 23% of the sample, which has more than 300,000 distinct CDR3 sequences, approximately 15% seen once. V was cut by 4 bases and J by 2 bases, with 5 bases left in between. Germline-derived CDR1 and CDR2 are SNHLY and FYNNEI. This CDR3 contains 12 residues. V gene TRBV2 combines with J gene TRBJ1-2; D is unresolved. This sequence originates from a man between 18 and 29 years old who had mild COVID-19 (a few samples of this study predate the infection). Cell type and time point are not known. Sequenced sample: PBMCs or a T cell subset sorted from them (not recorded which). In nucleotides, the CDR3 is TGTGCCAGCAGTGTGGAAAACTATGGCTACACCTTC. This translates into CASSVENYGYTF.